A selection of T cell receptor beta chains follows, all from one sample in a study of T cells in Graves' hyperthyroidism and ophthalmopathy. TCRdb re-derived calls from the multiplex PCR reads in MiXCR, one entry per CDR3 protein. The sample gives roughly 800,000 distinct CDR3 sequences, more than 30% of which show up once; 8% to 9% is in the top ten. The material sequenced was blood. The receptors derive from a young man with Graves' hyperthyroidism. Both conserved end residues are part of each CDR3. Each record gives: D gene, V gene, J gene, clone size, CDR3 DNA, CDR3 protein. The D gene is left open where the match is weak. Only some rows state a clone size, as once, few, many or a class for expanded clones.

>-|TRBV7-9|TRBJ1-1|many
TGTGCCAGCAGCTTATTGGTGGGCAGTGACACTGAAGCTTTCTTT
CASSLLVGSDTEAFF
>-|TRBV7-9|TRBJ2-7|-
TGTGCCAGCAGCTTAGTTTCCGGGACGTTGGTCTACGAGCAGTACTTC
CASSLVSGTLVYEQYF
>-|TRBV5-1|TRBJ2-2|few
TGCGCCAGCAGCTGGATCGGCGGGGAGCTGTTTTTT
CASSWIGGELFF
>TRBD2|TRBV7-2|TRBJ2-7|many
TGTGCCAGCAGCGGACTAGCGGCCTACGAGCAGTACTTC
CASSGLAAYEQYF
>TRBD1|TRBV10-3|TRBJ1-2|-
TGTGCCATCGTTGGACAGGGGAGTTATGGCTACACCTTC
CAIVGQGSYGYTF
>-|TRBV7-9|TRBJ2-7|-
TGTGCCAGCAGCTTATCCCAAAATGGGGGTTACGAGCAGTACTTC
CASSLSQNGGYEQYF
>-|TRBV12-3/TRBV12-4|TRBJ1-2|-
TGTGCCAGCAGGGCGGACAGTTGGAACTATGGCTACACCTTC
CASRADSWNYGYTF
>-|TRBV25-1|TRBJ1-3|many
TGTGCCAGCAGGGACGGCTCTGGAAACACCATATATTTT
CASRDGSGNTIYF
>-|TRBV2|TRBJ1-4|few
TGTGCCAGCAGTCCTTCCGGGCAGGGGTATGAAAAACTGTTTTTT
CASSPSGQGYEKLFF
>-|TRBV6-1|TRBJ2-5|-
TGTGCCAGCAGTGATCAAGATTTCCAAGAGACCCAGTACTTC
CASSDQDFQETQYF
>TRBD1|TRBV13|TRBJ2-7|-
TGTGCCAGCAGCACCAGGGACAGGGGGGCCTACGAGCAGTACTTC
CASSTRDRGAYEQYF
>TRBD1|TRBV10-2|TRBJ1-2|many
TGCGCCAGCAGCCCCGTACAGGGGCTCGATTATGGCTACACCTTC
CASSPVQGLDYGYTF
>TRBD1|TRBV12-3/TRBV12-4|TRBJ1-5|many
TGTGCCAGCAGGCAGGGGGCACGGAATCAGCCCCAGCATTTT
CASRQGARNQPQHF
>-|TRBV6-6|TRBJ2-7|-
TGTGCCAGCACATTGGGGGCTCCCAGCTCCTACGAGCAGTACTTC
CASTLGAPSSYEQYF
>-|TRBV10-3|TRBJ1-1|-
TGTGCCATCAGTGAGTGGGGGGGGGCGGACACTGAAGCTTTCTTT
CAISEWGGADTEAFF
>-|TRBV2|TRBJ2-5|-
TGTGCCAGCAGTTTAGCCCCGGCTAGCCGGGAGACCCAGTACTTC
CASSLAPASRETQYF
>-|TRBV9|TRBJ2-2|-
TGTGCCAGCAGCACCCACGGCACCATGGACGGGGAGCTGTTTTTT
CASSTHGTMDGELFF
>TRBD1|TRBV9|TRBJ2-5|once
TGTGCCAGCAGCGCGACCGGGACAGGGAGGGAGACCCAGTACTTC
CASSATGTGRETQYF
>-|TRBV29-1|TRBJ2-7|-
TGCAGCGTTGCATTGGTGAGCTCCTACGAGCAGTACTTC
CSVALVSSYEQYF
>-|TRBV7-9|TRBJ2-5|few
TGTGCCAGCGACGAGGGGTACGGCTATCAAGAGACCCAGTACTTC
CASDEGYGYQETQYF
>-|TRBV7-9|TRBJ2-7|-
TGTGCCAGCAGCCGGTTCACCGGATCCCACGAGCAGTACTTC
CASSRFTGSHEQYF
>TRBD1|TRBV29-1|TRBJ1-2|-
TGCAGCGTTGAAAGGACAGGGTTGAGTGATGGCTACACCTTC
CSVERTGLSDGYTF
>-|TRBV5-6|TRBJ2-5|-
TGTGCCAGCAGCTTTGGCGGGACAGAGTACCAAGAGACCCAGTACTTC
CASSFGGTEYQETQYF
>TRBD1|TRBV12-3/TRBV12-4|TRBJ2-5|-
TGTGCCAGCAGTTACAGGGGGCGCGGAGATACGCAGTACTTC
CASSYRGRGDTQYF
>TRBD2|TRBV9|TRBJ2-5|-
TGTGCCAGCAGAGAAACTAGCGGGGGACAAGAGACCCAGTACTTC
CASRETSGGQETQYF
>-|TRBV7-6|TRBJ1-1|-
TGTGCCAGCAGCTTAAGAATGGGGAAGAACACTGAAGCTTTCTTT
CASSLRMGKNTEAFF
>-|TRBV10-3|TRBJ1-5|once
TGTGCCATCAGTGGGACACTCGGGGGGCCCAAGCATTTT
CAISGTLGGPKHF
>-|TRBV9|TRBJ2-7|many
TGTGCCAGCAGCCCCCGGACGGACCAGGGCGAGCAGTACTTC
CASSPRTDQGEQYF
>TRBD1|TRBV20-1|TRBJ2-7|-
TGCAGTGCCAGGACAGGGCTTCTCGAGCAGTACTTC
CSARTGLLEQYF
>-|TRBV7-2|TRBJ2-5|-
TGTGCCAGCAGCTTATTCATCGGTGAAGAGACCCAGTACTTC
CASSLFIGEETQYF
>TRBD1|TRBV25-1|TRBJ2-2|few
TGTGCCAGCAGTGAATACTTCACAGGACCGAGACAGGGGAACACCGGGGAGCTGTTTTTT
CASSEYFTGPRQGNTGELFF
>-|TRBV9|TRBJ1-5|few
TGTGCCAGCAGCGCATCAGCGGCCGGCAATCAGCCCCAGCATTTT
CASSASAAGNQPQHF
>-|TRBV10-3|TRBJ2-7|many
TGTGCCATCAGTGAGACCTACGAGCAGTACTTC
CAISETYEQYF
>-|TRBV19|TRBJ1-5|-
TGTGCCAGTAGTCTCCTTTCGACAGGTAATCAGCCCCAGCATTTT
CASSLLSTGNQPQHF
>TRBD1|TRBV2|TRBJ1-5|-
TGTGCCAGCCCTGTTTTCCAGGGGGCGGATGGCAATCAGCCCCAGCATTTT
CASPVFQGADGNQPQHF
>TRBD1|TRBV2|TRBJ1-6|many
TGTGCCAGCAACAAGGACAGGCAGAATTCACCCCTCCACTTT
CASNKDRQNSPLHF
>-|TRBV2|TRBJ1-2|-
TGTGCCAGCAGTTTAAGCGGTTATGGCCACACCTTC
CASSLSGYGHTF
>-|TRBV19|TRBJ1-1|many
TGTGCCAGTAGAGATCGGCTACGGGGGATGAACACTGAAGCTTTCTTT
CASRDRLRGMNTEAFF
>-|TRBV7-2|TRBJ1-1|-
TGTGCCAGCAGCTTAGCGGTCTTGGGGAACACTGAAGCTTTCTTT
CASSLAVLGNTEAFF
>-|TRBV10-3|TRBJ2-7|-
TGTGCCAGCAGTGAAGTTACGACGGGGAACGAGCAGTACTTC
CASSEVTTGNEQYF
>-|TRBV6-5|TRBJ1-4|few
TGTGCCAGCAGTCACCGGACGGGGACGGGGAATGAAAAACTGTTTTTT
CASSHRTGTGNEKLFF
>-|TRBV2|TRBJ2-2|-
TGTGCCAGCAGTTTGGATATGACCGGGGAGCTGTTTTTT
CASSLDMTGELFF